What follows describes a single TCR beta chain. This sample stems from a study of regulatory T cells in long-lasting Graves disease. Described time point: persistent/refractory GD, antithyroid drugs over 5 years with positive TRAb. With RNA extracted from PBMCs as input, the TCR library was made. Between the trimmed V and J ends, which lost 4 bases and 0 bases, there was a span of 10 bases. CDR1 is SGHRS and CDR2 is YFSETQ in the germline V gene. The CDR3 contains 14 residues. Researchers made TCR beta libraries by using iRepertoire HTBI primers and running Arm-PCR on CDR3 regions. Using its own MiXCR run on the multiplex PCR reads, TCRdb lists one record per CDR3 protein. The sample consists of about 340,000 distinct CDR3 sequences, 15% to 20% of them appearing once.

This TCR was recovered from a female donor with Graves disease. V and J are TRBV5-1 and TRBJ2-5, with D hard to call. This sample comprised peripheral blood mononuclear cells (PBMCs), obtained when the disease was refractory, from a patient treated with antithyroid drugs. CDR3 loop: CASSVEIHQETQYF. In DNA form, the CDR3 reads TGCGCCAGCAGCGTGGAGATCCACCAAGAGACCCAGTACTTC.